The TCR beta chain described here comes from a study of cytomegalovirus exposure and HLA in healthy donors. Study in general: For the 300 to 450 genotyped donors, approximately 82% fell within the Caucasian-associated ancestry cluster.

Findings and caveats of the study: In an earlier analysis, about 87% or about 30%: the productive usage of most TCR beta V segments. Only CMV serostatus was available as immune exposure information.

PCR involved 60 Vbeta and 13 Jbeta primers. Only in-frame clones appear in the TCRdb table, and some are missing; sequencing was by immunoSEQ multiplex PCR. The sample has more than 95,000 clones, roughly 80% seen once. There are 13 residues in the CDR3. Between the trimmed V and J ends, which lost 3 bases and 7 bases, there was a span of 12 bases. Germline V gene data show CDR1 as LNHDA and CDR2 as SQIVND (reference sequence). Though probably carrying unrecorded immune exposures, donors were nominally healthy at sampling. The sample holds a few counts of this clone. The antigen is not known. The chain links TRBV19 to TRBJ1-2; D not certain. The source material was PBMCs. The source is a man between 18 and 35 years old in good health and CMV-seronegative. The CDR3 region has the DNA TGTGCCAGTAGTATTTACGGAGGAGGTGGCTACACCTTC. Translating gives CASSIYGGGGYTF.